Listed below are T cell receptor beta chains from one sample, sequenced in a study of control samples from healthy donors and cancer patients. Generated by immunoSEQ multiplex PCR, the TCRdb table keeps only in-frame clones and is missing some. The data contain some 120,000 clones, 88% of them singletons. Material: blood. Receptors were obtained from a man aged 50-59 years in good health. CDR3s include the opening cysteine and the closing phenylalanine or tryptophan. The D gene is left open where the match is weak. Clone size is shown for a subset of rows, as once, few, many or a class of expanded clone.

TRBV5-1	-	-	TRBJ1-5	TGCGCCAGCAGCTTGGCGGGGACACCTAATCAGCCCCAGCATTTT	CASSLAGTPNQPQHF
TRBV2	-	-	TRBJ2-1	TGTGCCAGCAGGGTACCACTAGACGCGGCTGAGCAGTTCTTC	CASRVPLDAAEQFF
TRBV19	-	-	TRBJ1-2	TGTGCCAGTAGTCCCGAGTTAGCCGATGGCTACACCTTC	CASSPELADGYTF
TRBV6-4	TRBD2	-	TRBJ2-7	TGTGCCAGCAGTGACCGGACTAGCGGGGAGTATGAGCAGTACTTC	CASSDRTSGEYEQYF
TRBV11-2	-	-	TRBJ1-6	TGTGCCAGCAGTCAGGGTTGGGATTCACCCCTCCACTTT	CASSQGWDSPLHF
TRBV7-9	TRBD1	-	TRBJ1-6	TGTGCCAGCAGCAGGGCCGGGACAGGGCCCAAGAGATTCTCCCTCCACTTT	CASSRAGTGPKRFSLHF
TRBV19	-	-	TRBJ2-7	TGTGCCAGTAGTATTAAGGACGGAGCCTACGAGCAGTACTTC	CASSIKDGAYEQYF
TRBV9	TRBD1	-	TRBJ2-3	TGTGCCAGCAGCGTTTGGACAGGGGGCTTTGGAGATACGCAGTATTTT	CASSVWTGGFGDTQYF
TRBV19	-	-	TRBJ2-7	TGTGCCAGTAGTATCGGAGTACGGGCCGAGCAGTACTTC	CASSIGVRAEQYF
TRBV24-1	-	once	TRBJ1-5	TGTGCCACCAGTGGGTCAGGGATTCAGCCCCAGCATTTT	CATSGSGIQPQHF
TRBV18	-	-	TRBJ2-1	TGTGCCAGCTCACCTTACGGACTCGAGTCCTACAATGAGCAGTTCTTC	CASSPYGLESYNEQFF
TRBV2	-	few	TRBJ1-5	TGTGCCAGCAGTGAGCGAGGGATTAGCAATCAGCCCCAGCATTTT	CASSERGISNQPQHF
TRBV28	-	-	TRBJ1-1	TGTGCCAGCAGGGGAGCCCATGAAGCTTTCTTT	CASRGAHEAFF
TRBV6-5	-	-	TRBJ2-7	TGTGCCAGCAATCGGGCAGGGTCGATGAACGAGCAGTACTTC	CASNRAGSMNEQYF
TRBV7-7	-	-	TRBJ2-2	TGTGCCAGCAGCCTTCAGGGTTCCGGGGAGCTGTTTTTT	CASSLQGSGELFF
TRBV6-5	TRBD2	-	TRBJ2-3	TGTGCCAGCAGTTACTCGACTAGCGGAAGCACAGATACGCAGTATTTT	CASSYSTSGSTDTQYF
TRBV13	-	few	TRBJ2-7	TGTGCCGCAGGCCTGGCGGGGGCGGGCGAGCAGTACTTC	CAAGLAGAGEQYF
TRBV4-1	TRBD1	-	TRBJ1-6	TGCGCCAGCAGCCACGCGACAGGGGGTAATTCACCCCTCCACTTT	CASSHATGGNSPLHF
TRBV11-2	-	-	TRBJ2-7	TGTGCCAGCAGCCCGTGGTCAGGGGAGGACTACGAGCAGTACTTC	CASSPWSGEDYEQYF
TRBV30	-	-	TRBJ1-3	TGTGCCTGGAGTGGCGGGGTATCCTCTGGAAACACCATATATTTT	CAWSGGVSSGNTIYF
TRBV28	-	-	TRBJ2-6	TGTGCCAGCAGTGCAACAGGGCCCGGGGCCAACGTCCTGACTTTC	CASSATGPGANVLTF
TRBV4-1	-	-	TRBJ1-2	TGCGCCAGCAGCCAAGAGGGCCTTTCGTTCTATGGCTACACCTTC	CASSQEGLSFYGYTF
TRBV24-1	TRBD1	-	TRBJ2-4	TGTGCCACCAGTCTCAAAGGGGGCCCGGCCAAAAACATTCAGTACTTC	CATSLKGGPAKNIQYF
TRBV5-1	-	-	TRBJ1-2	TGCGCCAGCAGCTTGGGAGTCGGTGGGTTCTATGGCTACACCTTC	CASSLGVGGFYGYTF
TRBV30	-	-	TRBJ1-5	TGTGCCTGGAGTGTCAGGGGCGGGCAGCCCCAGCATTTT	CAWSVRGGQPQHF
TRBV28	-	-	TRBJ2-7	TGTGCCAGCAAACGGAGCCCCTACGAGCAGTACTTC	CASKRSPYEQYF
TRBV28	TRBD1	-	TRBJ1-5	TGTGCCAGCACCGCTGGACAGGGGGCCAAACAGCCCCAGCATTTT	CASTAGQGAKQPQHF
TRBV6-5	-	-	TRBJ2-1	TGTGCCAGCAGGCCGACCCCCGTCCCCTACAATGAGCAGTTCTTC	CASRPTPVPYNEQFF
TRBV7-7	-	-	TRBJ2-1	TGTGCCAGCAGCTTCGCTAAAAATAGTGAGCAGTTCTTC	CASSFAKNSEQFF
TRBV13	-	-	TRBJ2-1	TGTGCCAGCAGTTACAATCTTGGACGACTAGTCTACAATGAGCAGTTCTTC	CASSYNLGRLVYNEQFF
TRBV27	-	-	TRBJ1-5	TGTGCCAGCAGTTTATTCTCCAAGACCCTAGGGAGGAGCAATCAGCCCCAGCATTTT	CASSLFSKTLGRSNQPQHF
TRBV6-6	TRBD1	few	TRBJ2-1	TGTGCCACCGAGGACAGGGGAGGGCTTCGCGACAATGAGCAGTTCTTC	CATEDRGGLRDNEQFF
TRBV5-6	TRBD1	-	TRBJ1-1	TGTGCCAGCAGCTTGGGGTTTACAGGGGTTGGGGCTTTCTTT	CASSLGFTGVGAFF
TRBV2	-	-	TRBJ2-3	TGTGCCAGCACTCTGCAGGGGTCATCTGATACGCAGTATTTT	CASTLQGSSDTQYF
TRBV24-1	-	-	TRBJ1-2	TGTGCCACCAGTGATTTCTTAGGGAATGATGGCTACACCTTC	CATSDFLGNDGYTF
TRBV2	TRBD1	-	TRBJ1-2	TGTGCCAGCGGGGATTTACAGGGGAACTATGGCTACACCTTC	CASGDLQGNYGYTF
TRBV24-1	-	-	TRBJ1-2	TGTGCCACCAGTGATTCATATGGCTACACCTTC	CATSDSYGYTF
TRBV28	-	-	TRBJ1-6	TGTGCCAGTCAGGGTTCGGGGTCCTATAATTCACCCCTCCACTTT	CASQGSGSYNSPLHF
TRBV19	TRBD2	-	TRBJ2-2	TGTGCCAGTAGGCGAACTAGCGGGGGGGCTACCGGGGAGCTGTTTTTT	CASRRTSGGATGELFF
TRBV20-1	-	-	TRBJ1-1	TGCAGTGCTAGTCCAGGGCGGCTCATGAACACTGAAGCTTTCTTT	CSASPGRLMNTEAFF
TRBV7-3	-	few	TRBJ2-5	TGTGCCAGCAGCTTAATTCCTAGCTTGGAGACCCAGTACTTC	CASSLIPSLETQYF
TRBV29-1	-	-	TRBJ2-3	TGCAGCGTTGAAGATCTTGGGTATGGGGGAGCCACAGATACGCAGTATTTT	CSVEDLGYGGATDTQYF
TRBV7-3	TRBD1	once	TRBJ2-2	TGTGCCAGCAGCCTCCAACCCAAACAGGGGCGGGTGTCCGGGGAGCTGTTTTTT	CASSLQPKQGRVSGELFF